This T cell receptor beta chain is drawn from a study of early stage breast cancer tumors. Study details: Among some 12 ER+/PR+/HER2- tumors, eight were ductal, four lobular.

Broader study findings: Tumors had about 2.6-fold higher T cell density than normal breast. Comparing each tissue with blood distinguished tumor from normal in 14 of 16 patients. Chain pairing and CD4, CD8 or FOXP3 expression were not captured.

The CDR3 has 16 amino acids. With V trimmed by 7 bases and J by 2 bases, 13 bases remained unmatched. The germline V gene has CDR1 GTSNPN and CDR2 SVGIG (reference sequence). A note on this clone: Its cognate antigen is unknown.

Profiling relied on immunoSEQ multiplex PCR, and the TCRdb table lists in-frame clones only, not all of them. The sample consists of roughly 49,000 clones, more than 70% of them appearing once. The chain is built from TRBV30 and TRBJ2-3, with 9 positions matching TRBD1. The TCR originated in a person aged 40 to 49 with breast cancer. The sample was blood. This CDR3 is CASSRDREGVTDTQYF. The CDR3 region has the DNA TGTGCCTCGTCCCGGGACAGGGAGGGGGTCACAGATACGCAGTATTTT.